This T cell receptor beta chain originates from a study of regulatory T cells in long-lasting Graves disease. Study findings and constraints: TRBV28, TRBJ1-2 and TRBJ2-5 were segments that persistent disease favored.

This clonotype was recorded at least ten times. Its antigen remains unknown. In germline, CDR1 is SGHAT, CDR2 FQNNGV. Trimming took 2 bases from V and 4 from J; bases not matched to a gene: 5. The CDR3 runs to 17 residues. Time point given: newly diagnosed GD, antithyroid drugs for less than 3 months. With RNA extracted from PBMCs as input, the TCR library was made. Sequencing libraries for TCR beta were prepared with iRepertoire HTBI primers and Arm-PCR of CDR3 regions. TCRdb independently ran MiXCR on the multiplex PCR reads; one entry per CDR3 protein. The top ten clones hold about 7.8% of a sample with about 430,000 distinct CDR3 sequences, over 12% of them seen once. The same specimen was also included in a second study, on T cells in Graves' hyperthyroidism and ophthalmopathy. That source notes: Diagnoses were established using clinical symptoms, serum thyroxine and TRAb, thyroid ultrasound and orbital computed tomography. TCR CDR3 regions were first amplified by RT-PCR with HTBI primers.

The sequence derives from a woman between 35 and 50 years old with Graves disease. This chain joins TRBV11-2 and TRBJ2-1; 13 positions match TRBD2. Specimen: peripheral blood mononuclear cells (PBMCs), collected at new diagnosis, from a patient treated with antithyroid drugs. CDR3 nucleotides: TGTGCCAGCAGCTTACTGTGGACTAGCGGGAGATACAATGAGCAGTTCTTC. It yields the protein CASSLLWTSGRYNEQFF.